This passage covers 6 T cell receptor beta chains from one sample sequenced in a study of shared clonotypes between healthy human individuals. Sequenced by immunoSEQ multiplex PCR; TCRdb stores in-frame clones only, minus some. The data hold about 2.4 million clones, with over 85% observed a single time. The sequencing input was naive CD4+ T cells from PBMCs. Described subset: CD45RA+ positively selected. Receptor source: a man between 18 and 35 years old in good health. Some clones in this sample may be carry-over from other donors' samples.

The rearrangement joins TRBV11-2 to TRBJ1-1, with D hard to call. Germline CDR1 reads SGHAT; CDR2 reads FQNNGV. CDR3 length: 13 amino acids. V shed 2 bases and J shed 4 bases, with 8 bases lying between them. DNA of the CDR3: TGTGCCAGCAGCTTAAGTGCGAGCACTGAAGCTTTCTTT. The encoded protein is CASSLSASTEAFF.

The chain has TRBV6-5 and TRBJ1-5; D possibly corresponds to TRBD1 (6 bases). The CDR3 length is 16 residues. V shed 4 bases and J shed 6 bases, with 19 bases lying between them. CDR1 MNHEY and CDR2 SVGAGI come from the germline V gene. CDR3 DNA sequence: TGTGCCAGCAGTTCCCGCGGGGGCCTAGGGCGTCAGCCCCAGCATTTT. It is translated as CASSSRGGLGRQPQHF.

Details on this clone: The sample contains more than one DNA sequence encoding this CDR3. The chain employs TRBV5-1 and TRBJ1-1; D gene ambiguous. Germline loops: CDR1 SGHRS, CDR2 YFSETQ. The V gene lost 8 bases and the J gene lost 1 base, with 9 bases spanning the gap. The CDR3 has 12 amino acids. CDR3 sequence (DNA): TGCGCCAGTCGAGAGGGGAACACTGAAGCTTTCTTT. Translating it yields CASREGNTEAFF. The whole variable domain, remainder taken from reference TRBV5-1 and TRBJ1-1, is KAGVTQTPRYLIKTRGQQVTLSCSPISGHRSVSWYQQTPGQGLQFLFEYFSETQRNKGNFPGRFSGRQFSNSRSEMNVSTLELGDSALYLCASREGNTEAFFGQGTRLTVV.

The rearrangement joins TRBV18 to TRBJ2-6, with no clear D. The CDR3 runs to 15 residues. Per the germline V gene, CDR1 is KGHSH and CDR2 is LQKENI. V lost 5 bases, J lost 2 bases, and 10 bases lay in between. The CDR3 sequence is CASSLAQTGANVLTF. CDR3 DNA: TGTGCCAGCTCATTAGCCCAGACTGGGGCCAACGTCCTGACTTTC.

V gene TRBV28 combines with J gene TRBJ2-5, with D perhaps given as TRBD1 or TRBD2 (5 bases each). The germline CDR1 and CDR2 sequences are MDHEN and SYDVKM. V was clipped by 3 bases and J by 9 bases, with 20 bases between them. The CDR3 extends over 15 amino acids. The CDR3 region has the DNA TGTGCCAGCAGTTTCGGTCGAAGCCTACGGGGCCCCCAGTACTTC. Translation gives CASSFGRSLRGPQYF.

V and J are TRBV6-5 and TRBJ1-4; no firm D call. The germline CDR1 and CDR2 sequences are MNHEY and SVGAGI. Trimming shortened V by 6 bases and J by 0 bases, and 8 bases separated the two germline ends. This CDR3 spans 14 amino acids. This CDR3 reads CASSASTTNEKLFF. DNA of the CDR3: TGTGCCAGCAGCGCATCTACAACTAATGAAAAACTGTTTTTT.